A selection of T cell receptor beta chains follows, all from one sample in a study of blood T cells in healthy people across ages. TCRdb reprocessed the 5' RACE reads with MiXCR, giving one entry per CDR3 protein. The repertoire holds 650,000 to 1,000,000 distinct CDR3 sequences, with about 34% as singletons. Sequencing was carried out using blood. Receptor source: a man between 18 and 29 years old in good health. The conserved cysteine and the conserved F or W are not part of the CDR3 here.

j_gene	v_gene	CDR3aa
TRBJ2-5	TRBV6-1	ASSQDGWSETQY
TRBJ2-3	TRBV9	ASSQSGTLTDTQY
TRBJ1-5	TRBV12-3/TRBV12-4	ASRDPRGSNQPQH
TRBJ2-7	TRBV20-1	SANPRQGYEQY
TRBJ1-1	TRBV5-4	ASSLEQGAGTEAF
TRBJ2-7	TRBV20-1	SAWTGTDRYEQY
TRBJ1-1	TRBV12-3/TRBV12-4	ASLAGGNTEAF
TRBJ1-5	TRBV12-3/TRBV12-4	ASSLGPSASNQPQH
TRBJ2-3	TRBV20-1	SARVRQTDTQY
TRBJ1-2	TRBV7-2	ASSSKGNYGYT
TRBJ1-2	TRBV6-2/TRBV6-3	ASSGRQGDYGYT
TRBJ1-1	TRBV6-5	ASRAQPNTEAF
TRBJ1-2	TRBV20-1	SPAGVSNYGYT
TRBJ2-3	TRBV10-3	AVSARSDTQY
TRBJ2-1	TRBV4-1	ASSSSGGPTKYNEQF
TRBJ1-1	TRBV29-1	SVKVGGDTEAF
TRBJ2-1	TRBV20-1	SASTGWGADNEQF
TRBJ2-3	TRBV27	ASSLLAGFADTQY
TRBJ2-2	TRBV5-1	ASSQTPGQGAGELF
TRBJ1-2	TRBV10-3	AISGGGDYGYT
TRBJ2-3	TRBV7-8	ASSPRQGTSSTDTQY
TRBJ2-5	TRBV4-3	ASSQRVSGEAEQY
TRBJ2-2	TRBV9	ASSAGLGLNTGELF
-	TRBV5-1	ASSLEGVGSYNEQY
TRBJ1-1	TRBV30	AWRSGVATEAF
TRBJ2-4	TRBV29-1	SVVPGLAKNIQY
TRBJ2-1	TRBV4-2	ASSQGSWREYNEQF
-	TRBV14	ASSHYTGRAYNEQY
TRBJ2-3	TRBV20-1	SASNPHLPDTQY
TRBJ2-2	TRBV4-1	ASSPTHLGDTGELF
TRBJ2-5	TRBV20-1	SATSGGDQETQY
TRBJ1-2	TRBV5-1	ASSLARDGYGYT
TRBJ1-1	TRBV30	AWSEGQGCKAF
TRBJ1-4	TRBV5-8	ASSLTGSTNEKLF
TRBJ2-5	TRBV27	ASSLTTGLWEQY
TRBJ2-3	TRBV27	ASTLAYAPDRTDTQY
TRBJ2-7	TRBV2	GSSESSYEQY
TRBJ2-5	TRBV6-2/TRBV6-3	ASSRHGKGQY
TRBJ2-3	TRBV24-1	ATSDSGLGLTDTQY
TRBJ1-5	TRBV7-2	ASSLAGNNQPQH
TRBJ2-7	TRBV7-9	ASRIFEEDYSYEQY
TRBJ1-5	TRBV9	ASSQGSTNQPQH
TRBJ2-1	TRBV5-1	ASSLSPGANEQF
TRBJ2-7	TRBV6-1	ASRLGDYEQY
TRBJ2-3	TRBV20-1	SARDGTPTSRVSTDTQY
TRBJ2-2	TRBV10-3	AISDLHRGELF
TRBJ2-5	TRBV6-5	ASSYGAGGETQY
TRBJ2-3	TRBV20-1	SVTGGVRDTQY
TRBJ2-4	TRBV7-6	ASSLGAAGGIQY
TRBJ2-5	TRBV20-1	SAGTLGGSSNEQY
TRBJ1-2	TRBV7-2	ASRKDLNYGYT
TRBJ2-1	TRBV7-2	ASGGRREQF
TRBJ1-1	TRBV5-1	ASSLEGQGNTEAF
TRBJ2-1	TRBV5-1	ASSSGQGFNEQF
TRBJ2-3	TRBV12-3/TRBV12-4	ASSLGHPSADTQY
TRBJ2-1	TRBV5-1	ASSLAQGASYNEQF
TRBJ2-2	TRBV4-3	ASSQDRVQGYIGELF
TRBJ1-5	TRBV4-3	ASSQDLGGGQPQH
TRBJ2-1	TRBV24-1	ATSGQYNEQF
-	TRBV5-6	ASSRAGTGYEQY